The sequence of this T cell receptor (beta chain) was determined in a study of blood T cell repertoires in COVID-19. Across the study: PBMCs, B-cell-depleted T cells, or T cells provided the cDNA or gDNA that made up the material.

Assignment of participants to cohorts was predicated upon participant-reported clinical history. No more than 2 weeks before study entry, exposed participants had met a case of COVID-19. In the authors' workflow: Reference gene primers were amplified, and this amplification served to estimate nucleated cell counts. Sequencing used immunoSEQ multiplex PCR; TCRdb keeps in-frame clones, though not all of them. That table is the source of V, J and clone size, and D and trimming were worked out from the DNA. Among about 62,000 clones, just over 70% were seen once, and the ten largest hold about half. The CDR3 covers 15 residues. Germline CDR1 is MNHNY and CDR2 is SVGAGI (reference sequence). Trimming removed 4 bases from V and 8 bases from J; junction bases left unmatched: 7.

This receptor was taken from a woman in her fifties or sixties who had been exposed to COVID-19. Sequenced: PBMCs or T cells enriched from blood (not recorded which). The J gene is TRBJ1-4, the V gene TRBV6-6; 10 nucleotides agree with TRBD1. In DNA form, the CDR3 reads TGTGCCAGCAGTTCCACCGGGACAGGGGCGGAAAAACTGTTTTTT. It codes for CASSSTGTGAEKLFF.